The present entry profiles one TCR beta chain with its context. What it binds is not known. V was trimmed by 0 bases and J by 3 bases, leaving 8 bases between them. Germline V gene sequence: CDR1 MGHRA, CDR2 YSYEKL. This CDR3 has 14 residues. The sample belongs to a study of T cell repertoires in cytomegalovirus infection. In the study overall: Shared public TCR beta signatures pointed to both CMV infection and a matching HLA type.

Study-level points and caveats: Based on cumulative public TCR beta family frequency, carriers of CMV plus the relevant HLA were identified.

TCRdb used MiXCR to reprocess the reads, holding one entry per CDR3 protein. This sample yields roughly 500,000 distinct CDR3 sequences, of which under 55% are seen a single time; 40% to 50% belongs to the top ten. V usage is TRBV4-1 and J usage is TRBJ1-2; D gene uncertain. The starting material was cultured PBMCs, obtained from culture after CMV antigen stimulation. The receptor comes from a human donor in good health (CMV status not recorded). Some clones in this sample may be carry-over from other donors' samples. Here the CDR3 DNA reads TGCGCCAGCAGCCAAGATAGAGACTACTATGGCTACACCTTC. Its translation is CASSQDRDYYGYTF.